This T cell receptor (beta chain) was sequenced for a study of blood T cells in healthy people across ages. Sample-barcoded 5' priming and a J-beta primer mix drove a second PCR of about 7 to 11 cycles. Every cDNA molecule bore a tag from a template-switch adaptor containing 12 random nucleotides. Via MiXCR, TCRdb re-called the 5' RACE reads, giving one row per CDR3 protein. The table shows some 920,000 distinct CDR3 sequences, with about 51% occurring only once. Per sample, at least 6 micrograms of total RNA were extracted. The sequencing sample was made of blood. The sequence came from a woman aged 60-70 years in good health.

This CDR3 reads CASSTQGGSSYEQYF. The DNA of the CDR3 is TGTGCCAGCAGCACACAGGGTGGGAGCTCCTACGAGCAGTACTTC. The gene calls are TRBV7-2 and TRBJ2-7, with D perhaps TRBD1 (6 bases). V was pared by 5 bases and J by 0 bases, with 14 bases between. This CDR3 comprises 15 residues. Per the germline V gene, CDR1 is SGHTA and CDR2 is FQGNSA.